A single sample is the source of the 27 T cell receptor beta chains below, sequenced in a study of T cells in Graves' hyperthyroidism and ophthalmopathy. Researchers amplified the TCR beta CDR3 regions from RNA transcripts. First-round RT-PCR targeting the TCR CDR3 was performed with the HTBI primer set. Using its own MiXCR run on the multiplex PCR reads, TCRdb lists one record per CDR3 protein. The data show under 500,000 distinct CDR3 sequences, around an eighth seen once. Sequenced sample: blood. These receptors all stem from a man aged 50 to 60 with Graves' ophthalmopathy.

V is TRBV18 and J is TRBJ1-2; TRBD1 agrees at 11 bases. The CDR3 is 13 residues long. Trimming cost V 5 bases and J 8 bases; bases outside gene matches: 4. The germline V gene encodes CDR1 KGHSH and CDR2 LQKENI. This CDR3 reads CASSGQGAEGYTF. CDR3 bases: TGTGCCAGCTCAGGACAGGGGGCGGAAGGCTACACCTTC.

The CDR3 DNA reads as TGCAGTGCTAGAGTCGGCGGGCCCTACGAGCAGTACTTC. Translating it yields CSARVGGPYEQYF. This chain links TRBV20-1 with TRBJ2-7; maybe TRBD2 (5 bases). CDR3 size: 13 residues. V was shortened by 1 base and J by 2 bases, with 9 bases between the two germline ends. Germline CDR1 reads DFQATT; CDR2 reads SNEGSKA (reference sequence).

This clonotype was observed at least ten times. CDR3 loop: CASSIDRGTYEQYF. DNA of the CDR3: TGCGCCAGCAGCATCGACAGGGGAACCTACGAGCAGTACTTC. This chain links TRBV5-1 with TRBJ2-7, with 8 bases aligning to TRBD1. Germline V CDR1 and CDR2: SGHRS, YFSETQ. V lost 4 bases, J lost 2 bases, and 5 bases stayed unmatched. This CDR3 contains 14 residues.

Comment on this clonotype: A much larger clone lies a single base off, so this may be a read error. The genes are TRBV12-3 or TRBV12-4 and TRBJ1-6; D might be TRBD1 (6 bases). V lost 5 bases and J 2 bases, leaving 10 bases between the germline ends. The CDR3 is made up of 15 amino acids. The CDR3 DNA reads TGTGCCAGCAGTCTTGGGGGCCCCTATAATTCACCCCTCCACTTT. Protein: CASSLGGPYNSPLHF.

As regards this clonotype: Just one base apart from a much larger clone, this may be a read error. The chain joins TRBV7-3 to TRBJ2-3, with 9 bases matching TRBD1. The CDR3 length is 17 residues. V lost 4 bases, J lost 3 bases, and 11 bases stayed unmatched. In germline, CDR1 is SGHTA, CDR2 FQGTGA. CDR3 in DNA: TGTGCCAGCAGCTCCCCCGGGACAGGGCCTGGGACAGATACGCAGTATTTT. It encodes CASSSPGTGPGTDTQYF. Supplemented by reference TRBV7-3 and TRBJ2-3, the full variable domain reads GAGVSQTPSNKVTEKGKYVELRCDPISGHTALYWYRQSLGQGPEFLIYFQGTGAADDSGLPNDRFFAVRPEGSVSTLKIQRTERGDSAVYLCASSSPGTGPGTDTQYFGPGTRLTVL.

There are many counts of this clonotype. The chain joins TRBV28 to TRBJ2-7; tentatively, D is TRBD1 (6 bases). Germline V lookup: CDR1 MDHEN, CDR2 SYDVKM. CDR3 size: 14 residues. V lost 7 bases and J lost 3, with 16 bases in between. The CDR3 DNA sequence: TGTGCCAGCACCGGACCGGGACACATCTACGAGCAGTACTTC. Translating it yields CASTGPGHIYEQYF. The full variable domain, completed using reference TRBV28 and TRBJ2-7, is DVKVTQSSRYLVKRTGEKVFLECVQDMDHENMFWYRQDPGLGLRLIYFSYDVKMKEKGDIPEGYSVSREKKERFSLILESASTNQTSMYLCASTGPGHIYEQYFGPGTRLTVT.

This clonotype has ten or more counts. This chain links TRBV6-1 with TRBJ2-7; 7 bases are shared with TRBD1. The CDR3 spans 15 residues. Germline V CDR1 and CDR2: MNHNS, SASEGT. With 7 bases clipped from V and 1 base from J, the junction kept 10 bases outside the gene matches. CDR3 DNA: TGTGCCAGCATCGAACAGGGGCGAGATTCCTACGAGCAGTACTTC. It translates to CASIEQGRDSYEQYF.

This clonotype was seen more than once but under ten times. The chain carries TRBV6-2 or TRBV6-3 and TRBJ2-2; the match to TRBD1 covers 9 bases. The CDR3 is 14 residues long. V shed 6 bases and J 6 bases; nucleotides not matched to a gene: 5. Germline V CDR1 and CDR2: MNHEY, SVGEGT. The CDR3 spells CASRYRGQAGELFF. In DNA, the CDR3 is TGTGCCAGCAGGTACAGGGGGCAGGCCGGGGAGCTGTTTTTT.

Many counts were recorded for this clonotype. The rearrangement links TRBV19 to TRBJ2-7, with 12 nucleotides matching TRBD2. V was pared by 5 bases and J by 0 bases, with 11 bases of the junction left unmatched. This CDR3 has 18 amino acids. Looked up from germline, CDR1 is LNHDA and CDR2 is SQIVND (reference sequence). As DNA, the CDR3 is TGTGCCAGTAGTTCGAGAACTAGCGGGAGGACCTCCTCCTACGAGCAGTACTTC. Amino acid sequence: CASSSRTSGRTSSYEQYF.

This clonotype was found many times. This chain uses TRBV29-1 with TRBJ2-7, with D maybe TRBD1 (6 bases). Per germline, CDR1 SQVTM and CDR2 ANQGSEA. Deletions cut 0 bases from V and 6 bases from J, with 9 bases between. The CDR3 loop spans 12 amino acids. CDR3 DNA: TGCAGCGTTGAAGATAGGGGGTCCGAGCAGTACTTC. This translates into CSVEDRGSEQYF.

This clonotype was counted between two and nine times. The rearrangement links TRBV5-1 to TRBJ2-5; no definite D call. Trimming removed 2 bases from V and 6 bases from J, with 2 bases in between. Germline V gene lookup returns CDR1 SGHRS and CDR2 YFSETQ. This CDR3 comprises 10 residues. CDR3 residues: CASSFQTQYF. CDR3 nucleotides: TGCGCCAGCAGCTTCCAGACCCAGTACTTC.

This clonotype was seen at least ten times. A read error may produce the germline difference seen at one junction end. This chain joins TRBV5-1 and TRBJ2-3; 8 nucleotides align to TRBD2. This CDR3 spans 16 amino acids. Per germline, CDR1 SGHRS and CDR2 YFSETQ. As DNA, the CDR3 is TGTGCCAGCAGCTTAACTAGCGGTGGTAACACAGATACGCAGTATTTT. Encoded protein: CASSLTSGGNTDTQYF.

This clonotype was found a few times. With a much larger clone just one base away, this may be a read error. V is TRBV13 and J is TRBJ2-7; D is unclear. This CDR3 comprises 12 residues. With 10 bases removed from V and 2 bases from J, the gap between germline ends came to 12 bases. CDR1 PRHDT and CDR2 FYEKMQ come from the germline V gene (reference sequence). The CDR3: CATSIIPYEQYF. The CDR3 nucleotides read TGTGCCACATCAATCATCCCCTACGAGCAGTACTTC.

The chain links TRBV7-9 to TRBJ2-1; possibly TRBD2 for D (6 bases). This CDR3 spans 17 amino acids. The V gene lost 1 base and the J gene lost 0 bases, with 13 bases spanning the gap. The germline V gene has CDR1 SEHNR and CDR2 FQNEAQ (reference sequence). DNA of the CDR3: TGTGCCAGCAGCTTAGTTTTTCGGGGGAGCTCCTACAATGAGCAGTTCTTC. Protein sequence: CASSLVFRGSSYNEQFF. Based on the CDR3 plus reference TRBV7-9 and TRBJ2-1, the full variable domain is DTGVSQNPRHKITKRGQNVTFRCDPISEHNRLYWYRQTLGQGPEFLTYFQNEAQLEKSRLLSDRFSAERPKGSFSTLEIQRTEQGDSAMYLCASSLVFRGSSYNEQFFGPGTRLTVL.

This clonotype was seen many times. The CDR3 sequence: CASRASGSDTQYF. The CDR3 DNA reads TGTGCCAGCAGGGCTAGCGGGAGTGATACGCAGTATTTT. The chain couples TRBV7-3 to TRBJ2-3; 10 bases are shared with TRBD2. With 6 bases clipped from V and 6 bases from J, the junction kept 3 bases outside the gene matches. The CDR3 extends over 13 amino acids. Germline assignment: CDR1 SGHTA and CDR2 FQGTGA.

This clonotype was observed a few times. The chain joins TRBV14 to TRBJ2-1; the D call may be TRBD1 or TRBD2 (5 bases each). Trimming removed 6 bases from V and 0 bases from J, with 15 bases in between. The CDR3 length is 16 residues. Germline loops: CDR1 SGHDN, CDR2 FVKESK. CDR3 coding DNA: TGTGCCAGCAGAGGACCCGGGACGGGCTCCTACAATGAGCAGTTCTTC. Protein product: CASRGPGTGSYNEQFF.

The rearrangement joins TRBV11-2 to TRBJ2-1; 8 bases align to TRBD2. The CDR3 sequence is 16 residues long. The V and J ends lost 5 bases and 0 bases, in that order; junction bases with no gene match: 6. The V gene's germline CDR1 is SGHAT and CDR2 FQNNGV. DNA for the CDR3: TGTGCCAGCAGCCCCGGGGGGGTGGGCTCCTACAATGAGCAGTTCTTC. Encoded protein: CASSPGGVGSYNEQFF.

The chain carries TRBV28 and TRBJ1-3, with 9 bases lining up with TRBD1. Looked up from germline, CDR1 is MDHEN and CDR2 is SYDVKM. This CDR3 comprises 16 residues. V lost 6 bases to trimming and J lost 2 bases; unmatched junction nucleotides: 8. The CDR3 is CASRTGGEGTGNTIYF. The DNA of the CDR3 is TGTGCCAGCAGGACAGGGGGGGAAGGGACTGGAAACACCATATATTTT.

This clonotype was counted between two and nine times. The genes are TRBV5-1 and TRBJ2-7, with 11 bases lining up with TRBD2. V dropped 4 bases and J dropped 3; count of bases not matched to a gene: 6. Germline CDR1 reads SGHRS; CDR2 reads YFSETQ. The CDR3 contains 15 residues. CDR3 DNA sequence: TGCGCCAGCAGCGAGGGACTAGCGGAAAACTACGAGCAGTACTTC. The encoded protein is CASSEGLAENYEQYF.

The rearrangement uses TRBV5-4 and TRBJ2-2, with a tentative D call TRBD2 (5 bases). Germline-derived CDR1 and CDR2 are SGHNT and YYREEE (reference sequence). This CDR3 spans 15 amino acids. V lost 2 bases and J 8 bases, leaving 16 bases between the germline ends. The CDR3: CASSFRQDSRGELFF. For the CDR3, the DNA is TGTGCCAGCAGCTTTCGGCAGGACTCCCGGGGGGAGCTGTTTTTT.

This clonotype was picked up one time. A much bigger clone sits one base away, suggesting this may be a read error. The J gene is TRBJ2-7, the V gene TRBV27; D might be TRBD2 (5 bases). V was pared by 3 bases and J by 0 bases, with 12 bases between. This CDR3 region has 15 residues. The germline gives CDR1 MNHEY, CDR2 SMNVEV (reference sequence). For the CDR3, the DNA is TGTGCCAGCAGTTTCTACAGCGAGGGCTCCTACGAGCAGTACTTC. Its translation is CASSFYSEGSYEQYF.

In its sample, this clonotype was seen many times. The chain combines TRBV5-1 with TRBJ2-5; the D gene is possibly TRBD2 (5 bases). Germline V CDR1 and CDR2: SGHRS, YFSETQ. CDR3 length: 15 amino acids. V was shortened by 0 bases and J by 5 bases, with 14 bases between the two germline ends. This CDR3 reads CASSLASRVEETQYF. The CDR3 nucleotides are TGCGCCAGCAGCTTGGCGTCGCGGGTGGAGGAGACCCAGTACTTC.

The CDR3 sequence: CASSEGQVYGYTF. As DNA, the CDR3 is TGTGCCAGCAGTGAGGGACAGGTCTATGGCTACACCTTC. The chain carries TRBV2 and TRBJ1-2; 8 bases are a match to TRBD1. Germline-derived CDR1 and CDR2 are SNHLY and FYNNEI. V gave up 3 bases and J gave up 4 bases; unmatched junction bases: 1. CDR3 length: 13 amino acids.

A word on this clonotype: Just one base apart from a much larger clone, this may be a read error. The V gene is TRBV6-1, the J gene TRBJ1-1; D not certain. Germline CDR1 is MNHNS and CDR2 is SASEGT. Trimming removed 6 bases at V and 1 base at J, with 9 bases between. CDR3 length: 13 amino acids. In DNA form, the CDR3 reads TGTGCCAGCAGAATCGGGCGGAACACTGAAGCTTTCTTT. Encoded protein: CASRIGRNTEAFF.

The V gene is TRBV3-1, the J gene TRBJ2-7; 8 nucleotides match TRBD1. Germline CDR1 and CDR2: LGHDT and YNNKEL (reference sequence). CDR3 length: 16 residues. V lost 0 bases, J lost 5 bases, and 9 bases stayed unmatched. The CDR3 here is CASSQEFRTGRNEQYF. The CDR3 DNA reads TGTGCCAGCAGCCAAGAGTTCCGGACAGGGCGCAACGAGCAGTACTTC.

The V and J genes are TRBV19 and TRBJ2-1; 8 bases are shared with TRBD2. The trim removed 1 base at V and 4 bases at J, leaving 9 bases unmatched. This CDR3 is 17 amino acids long. CDR1 and CDR2 (germline): LNHDA, SQIVND (reference sequence). As DNA, the CDR3 is TGTGCCAGTAGTATAGTAAGGGCGGGAGGCCTTTACAATGAGCAGTTCTTC. It yields the protein CASSIVRAGGLYNEQFF.

This clonotype occurred a few times. The rearrangement uses TRBV19 and TRBJ1-2, with a tentative D call TRBD1 (5 bases). Trimming took off 4 bases at V and 4 bases at J, with 13 bases between the two ends. CDR3 size: 14 residues. The germline gives CDR1 LNHDA, CDR2 SQIVND (reference sequence). The CDR3 DNA follows: TGTGCCAGTAGTACCGCGGGACCGCTCTATGGCTACACCTTC. Translation gives CASSTAGPLYGYTF.